What follows describes a single T cell receptor (beta chain). These data come from a study of blood T cell repertoires in COVID-19. Study at large: Acute and convalescent COVID-19 samples came from the United States, Italy and Spain. Nucleic acid was either cDNA or gDNA, and it came from T cells, B-cell-depleted T cells, or PBMCs.

The study drew participants aged 18 to 89 years from fewer than 30 US areas. Authors' processing steps: It was from reference gene primer amplification that nucleated cell counts were estimated. Libraries were prepared by immunoSEQ multiplex PCR; TCRdb keeps only in-frame clonotypes and omits some of them. D and trimming were read from the DNA, whereas the V and J calls and clone size are those reported in that table. The table shows about 280,000 clones, with around 90% occurring only once. Between the trimmed V and J ends, which lost 3 bases and 2 bases, there was a span of 12 bases. This CDR3 has 15 residues. CDR1 is LNHDA and CDR2 is SQIVND in the germline V gene (reference sequence).

The TCR was taken from a woman aged 18 to 35 with acute COVID-19. The chain is built from TRBV19 and TRBJ2-3; tentative D call: TRBD1 (5 bases). Sequenced sample: PBMCs or T cells enriched from blood (not recorded which). This CDR3 is CASSIYRSDTDTQYF. As DNA, the CDR3 is TGTGCCAGTAGTATTTACAGGAGTGACACAGATACGCAGTATTTT.